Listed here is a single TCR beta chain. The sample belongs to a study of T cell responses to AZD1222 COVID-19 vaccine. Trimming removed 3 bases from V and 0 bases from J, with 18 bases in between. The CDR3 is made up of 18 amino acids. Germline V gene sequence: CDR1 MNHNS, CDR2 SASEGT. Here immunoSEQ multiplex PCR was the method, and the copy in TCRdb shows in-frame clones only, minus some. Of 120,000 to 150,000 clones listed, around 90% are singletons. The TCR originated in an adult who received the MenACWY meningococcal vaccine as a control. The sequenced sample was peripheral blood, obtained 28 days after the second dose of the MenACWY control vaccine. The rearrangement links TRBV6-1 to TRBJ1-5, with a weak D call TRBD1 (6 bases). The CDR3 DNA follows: TGTGCCAGCAGTGAGGTTTCGGGGGGGGCTTATAGCAATCAGCCCCAGCATTTT. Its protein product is CASSEVSGGAYSNQPQHF.